The 2 T cell receptor beta chains given below trace back to one sample, sequenced in a study of sequential checkpoint blockade in melanoma. Assay used: immunoSEQ multiplex PCR; TCRdb lists only in-frame clones, some missing. The profile shows approximately 20,000 clones, just under 75% of them singletons. Treatment in this sample: randomized to nivolumab then ipilimumab (arm A) or the reverse (arm B). The sample was CD8+ T cells sorted from blood (inferred from file names), taken from a patient given nivolumab and ipilimumab in sequence. These receptors all come from a human donor with melanoma.

The rearrangement joins TRBV28 to TRBJ2-3, with 10 bases identical to TRBD2. CDR3 length: 17 amino acids. Germline lookup yields CDR1 MDHEN and CDR2 SYDVKM. V gave up 6 bases and J gave up 0 bases; unmatched junction bases: 9. The CDR3 is CASSLRLAGWSTDTQYF. As DNA, the CDR3 is TGTGCCAGCAGCTTAAGACTAGCGGGCTGGAGCACAGATACGCAGTATTTT.

This chain links TRBV9 with TRBJ2-1, with D tentatively TRBD2 (5 bases). Trimming shortened V by 0 bases and J by 6 bases, and 7 bases separated the two germline ends. Germline values: CDR1 SGDLS, CDR2 YYNGEE. This CDR3 has 13 amino acids. This CDR3 reads CASSVAGVNEQFF. The CDR3 region has the DNA TGTGCCAGCAGCGTAGCCGGGGTCAATGAGCAGTTCTTC.